The rows below give T cell receptor beta chains drawn from one sample of a study of cytomegalovirus exposure and HLA in healthy donors. Libraries were prepared by immunoSEQ multiplex PCR; TCRdb keeps only in-frame clonotypes and omits some of them. Among some 90,000 clones listed, over 60% were seen once. Source material: PBMCs. The receptors here all came from a man aged 30 to 45 in good health and CMV-seropositive. The CDR3 runs from the conserved cysteine through the conserved F or W. The order of the fields is D gene, clone size, V gene, J gene, CDR3 protein, CDR3 DNA. A D gene is named only where the DNA matches it firmly. Some rows mark clone size as missing; the rest say once, few, many or name a class of expanded clone.

>TRBD2|-|TRBV5-1|TRBJ2-2
CASSLTGTSGGAMTGELFF
TGCGCCAGCAGCCTGACCGGGACTAGCGGGGGGGCGATGACCGGGGAGCTGTTTTTT
>TRBD1|-|TRBV5-1|TRBJ1-1
CASSSTGVRGTEAFF
TGCGCCAGCAGCTCCACAGGGGTCAGAGGCACTGAAGCTTTCTTT
>-|-|TRBV6-6|TRBJ1-4
CASSSTGMLKIKLFF
TGTGCCAGCAGTTCAACAGGGATGCTTAAAATTAAACTGTTTTTT
>-|-|TRBV29-1|TRBJ2-4
CSVSGQGNVKNIQYF
TGCAGCGTCAGTGGGCAGGGGAATGTCAAAAACATTCAGTACTTC
>-|-|TRBV6-6|TRBJ1-1
CASSQRGGDEAFF
TGTGCCAGCAGTCAGCGGGGGGGAGATGAAGCTTTCTTT
>TRBD2|-|TRBV7-9|TRBJ2-3
CASSLRAGDTDTQYF
TGTGCCAGCAGCCTGAGGGCGGGGGACACAGATACGCAGTATTTT
>-|-|TRBV7-9|TRBJ2-2
CASSLGSATGELFF
TGTGCCAGCAGCTTAGGTTCCGCGACCGGGGAGCTGTTTTTT
>-|-|TRBV27|TRBJ2-3
CASKTGDTQYF
TGTGCCAGCAAAACGGGGGATACGCAGTATTTT
>-|-|TRBV4-1|TRBJ2-1
CASSQDSSSYNEQFF
TGCGCCAGCAGCCAAGATTCCAGTTCCTACAATGAGCAGTTCTTC
>TRBD1|-|TRBV18|TRBJ2-7
CASSGTGQYEQYF
TGTGCCAGCTCAGGGACAGGGCAGTACGAGCAGTACTTC
>TRBD1|-|TRBV27|TRBJ2-6
CASSSPQGVGSGANVLTF
TGTGCCAGCTCATCACCCCAGGGGGTTGGCTCTGGGGCCAACGTCCTGACTTTC
>-|-|TRBV18|TRBJ1-2
CASSPIDSFLYGYTF
TGTGCCAGCTCACCTATCGACAGCTTTCTCTATGGCTACACCTTC
>TRBD2|-|TRBV10-1|TRBJ2-1
CASPGGAVGDEQFF
TGCGCCAGCCCGGGGGGGGCCGTGGGGGATGAGCAGTTCTTC
>-|-|TRBV19|TRBJ1-1
CASSMEGGSEAFF
TGTGCCAGTAGTATGGAGGGGGGGAGTGAAGCTTTCTTT
>TRBD1|-|TRBV5-1|TRBJ2-7
CASSLAGDRLYEQYF
TGCGCCAGCAGCTTGGCAGGGGACAGGCTATACGAGCAGTACTTC
>-|once|TRBV2|TRBJ2-2
CASSAQTVNTGELFF
TGTGCCAGCAGTGCACAGACGGTGAACACCGGGGAGCTGTTTTTT
>-|-|TRBV5-1|TRBJ1-1
CASSLAFAGTEAFF
TGCGCCAGCAGCTTGGCCTTCGCAGGCACTGAAGCTTTCTTT
>-|few|TRBV10-3|TRBJ2-5
CAISVMPEETQYF
TGTGCCATCAGTGTGATGCCGGAAGAGACCCAGTACTTC
>TRBD1|-|TRBV7-2|TRBJ1-1
CASSLTGTGTFF
TGTGCCAGCAGTCTAACCGGGACAGGGACCTTCTTT
>-|-|TRBV29-1|TRBJ2-1
CSASYGGNEQFF
TGCAGCGCCTCTTATGGGGGGAATGAGCAGTTCTTC
>-|-|TRBV30|TRBJ2-5
CAWSRRQTLQETQYF
TGTGCCTGGAGTAGGCGGCAGACCCTCCAAGAGACCCAGTACTTC
>-|few|TRBV9|TRBJ2-3
CASSGQVSTDTQYF
TGTGCCAGCAGCGGACAGGTCTCCACAGATACGCAGTATTTT
>TRBD1|few|TRBV19|TRBJ1-1
CASPSYRGEAFF
TGTGCCAGCCCTTCTTACAGGGGAGAAGCTTTCTTT
>-|-|TRBV12-5|TRBJ2-5
CASGLVHSGIRPYQETQYF
TGTGCTAGTGGTTTGGTCCATTCGGGTATCCGCCCGTACCAAGAGACCCAGTACTTC
>TRBD1|-|TRBV30|TRBJ2-7
CAWSQARTGGEQYF
TGTGCCTGGAGCCAAGCGAGGACAGGCGGCGAGCAGTACTTC
>-|-|TRBV4-1|TRBJ1-5
CASSEYSNQPQHF
TGCGCCAGCAGCGAGTATAGCAATCAGCCCCAGCATTTT
>-|-|TRBV2|TRBJ1-2
CASIWQGYGYTF
TGTGCCAGCATTTGGCAGGGATATGGCTACACCTTC
>TRBD1|-|TRBV13|TRBJ2-1
CASSLRPGTAYNEQFF
TGTGCCAGCAGCTTAAGGCCTGGGACAGCCTACAATGAGCAGTTCTTC
>TRBD1|few|TRBV5-1|TRBJ2-2
CASSSDRASNTGELFF
TGCGCCAGCAGCTCGGACAGGGCATCCAACACCGGGGAGCTGTTTTTT
>TRBD1|-|TRBV6-4|TRBJ2-1
CASSRNRGDNEQFF
TGTGCCAGCAGCCGGAACAGGGGAGACAATGAGCAGTTCTTC
>-|once|TRBV4-3|TRBJ1-4
CASSQGLGGRTNEKLFF
TGCGCCAGCAGCCAAGGGCTGGGTGGCAGGACTAATGAAAAACTGTTTTTT
>TRBD2|-|TRBV2|TRBJ2-5
CASSEISGGRQETQYF
TGTGCCAGCAGTGAAATAAGCGGGGGACGGCAAGAGACCCAGTACTTC
>-|many|TRBV2|TRBJ1-1
CASSEEGGPTEAFF
TGTGCCAGCAGTGAAGAGGGGGGGCCCACTGAAGCTTTCTTT
>TRBD1|-|TRBV6-5|TRBJ1-1
CASSYGKTGRAFF
TGTGCCAGCAGTTACGGGAAGACAGGGAGGGCTTTCTTT
>TRBD2|-|TRBV28|TRBJ2-5
CASKIRGDWETQYF
TGTGCCAGCAAAATTCGGGGGGATTGGGAGACCCAGTACTTC
>TRBD1|-|TRBV27|TRBJ1-1
CASSLQGGRTEAFF
TGTGCCAGCAGTCTACAGGGGGGTCGCACTGAAGCTTTCTTT
>-|-|TRBV7-9|TRBJ1-1
CASSLWPDRNTEAFF
TGTGCCAGCAGCTTATGGCCCGACAGGAACACTGAAGCTTTCTTT
>-|-|TRBV5-6|TRBJ1-1
CASSFPEVTEAFF
TGTGCCAGCAGCTTCCCCGAGGTAACTGAAGCTTTCTTT
>-|-|TRBV5-1|TRBJ1-1
CASSLTGPEAFF
TGCGCCAGCAGCCTTACAGGGCCTGAAGCTTTCTTT
>TRBD1|-|TRBV27|TRBJ2-1
CASSLWTGRNEQFF
TGTGCCAGCAGTCTATGGACAGGGCGCAATGAGCAGTTCTTC
>TRBD2|-|TRBV4-2|TRBJ2-3
CASSPFGSVAGERTDTQYF
TGTGCCAGCAGCCCCTTTGGAAGTGTAGCGGGGGAGCGCACAGATACGCAGTATTTT
>-|-|TRBV9|TRBJ2-1
CASSAGAYNEQFF
TGTGCCAGCAGCGCGGGAGCCTACAATGAGCAGTTCTTC
>TRBD1|-|TRBV28|TRBJ2-3
CASSLAGQGYTDTQYF
TGTGCCAGCAGTTTAGCGGGACAGGGTTACACAGATACGCAGTATTTT
>TRBD2|-|TRBV27|TRBJ2-7
CASSLLAGGPYEQYF
TGTGCCAGCAGTTTGTTAGCGGGAGGGCCCTACGAGCAGTACTTC
>-|-|TRBV12-5|TRBJ1-1
CASGLGGPTGAFF
TGTGCTAGTGGTTTGGGCGGGCCAACTGGAGCTTTCTTT
>TRBD1|-|TRBV5-1|TRBJ1-2
CASSQGQGGGYTF
TGCGCCAGCAGCCAGGGACAGGGAGGTGGCTACACCTTC
>-|once|TRBV10-3|TRBJ2-2
CAISGAAGGAGELFF
TGTGCCATCAGCGGAGCGGCCGGAGGAGCCGGGGAGCTGTTTTTT
>TRBD2|-|TRBV5-8|TRBJ2-5
CASKMTSGETQYF
TGTGCCAGCAAAATGACTAGCGGTGAGACCCAGTACTTC
>TRBD2|-|TRBV19|TRBJ2-2
CASSIGLAGTGELFF
TGTGCCAGTAGTATAGGACTAGCGGGCACCGGGGAGCTGTTTTTT
>-|-|TRBV19|TRBJ2-5
CASSITRQETQYF
TGTGCCAGTAGTATAACACGCCAAGAGACCCAGTACTTC
>TRBD1|-|TRBV28|TRBJ2-3
CASSLTGQGTDTQYF
TGTGCCAGCAGTTTAACGGGACAGGGCACAGATACGCAGTATTTT
>TRBD1|-|TRBV12-5|TRBJ2-1
CASGLGDSSYNEQFF
TGTGCTAGTGGTTTGGGGGACAGCTCCTACAATGAGCAGTTCTTC
>TRBD1|-|TRBV19|TRBJ1-5
CASSIVGTGIQPQHF
TGTGCCAGTAGTATAGTTGGGACAGGGATCCAGCCCCAGCATTTT
>-|-|TRBV5-6|TRBJ1-3
CASSLSGSSGNTIYF
TGTGCCAGCAGCTTGTCAGGCAGCTCTGGAAACACCATATATTTT
>-|-|TRBV5-1|TRBJ1-1
CASSLAYGSIEAFF
TGCGCCAGCAGCTTGGCCTACGGGAGCATTGAAGCTTTCTTT
>-|-|TRBV9|TRBJ1-1
CASSVGASGPTEAFF
TGTGCCAGCAGCGTAGGGGCCAGCGGGCCCACTGAAGCTTTCTTT
>-|-|TRBV11-2|TRBJ1-5
CASSLTTGPQPQHF
TGTGCCAGCAGCTTAACAACAGGGCCTCAGCCCCAGCATTTT